The 18 T cell receptor beta chains below all came from one sample that was sequenced in a study of blood T cell repertoires in COVID-19. TCRdb keeps only in-frame clones here, not all; method: immunoSEQ multiplex PCR. Among approximately 40,000 clones listed, 89% were seen once. The sample taken for sequencing was peripheral blood. These receptors all stem from a human donor in a cohort sampled during active COVID-19.

V usage is TRBV7-7 and J usage is TRBJ2-7; 10 bases are a match to TRBD1. The germline V gene has CDR1 SSHAT and CDR2 FNYEAQ (reference sequence). J was trimmed by 5 bases and V by 5 bases; bases with no gene match: 6. There are 14 residues in the CDR3. CDR3 sequence: CASSPDRGEHEQYF. CDR3 coding DNA: TGTGCCAGCAGCCCGGACAGGGGGGAGCACGAGCAGTACTTC.

This clone was recorded only once. The rearrangement joins TRBV9 to TRBJ1-6, with D tentatively TRBD1 (6 bases). Germline V gene lookup returns CDR1 SGDLS and CDR2 YYNGEE. Trimming removed 6 bases at V and 10 bases at J, with 14 bases between. This CDR3 is 13 amino acids long. The CDR3 DNA reads as TGTGCCAGCACCAGGGGATGGGAATCACCCCTCCACTTT. It translates to CASTRGWESPLHF.

The chain links TRBV11-2 to TRBJ2-1; 9 nucleotides line up with TRBD2. The CDR3 totals 15 residues. CDR1 is SGHAT, CDR2 FQNNGV, per germline. V lost 8 bases to trimming and J lost 7 bases; unmatched junction nucleotides: 12. CDR3: CASDFSGGLRNEQFF. For the CDR3, the DNA is TGTGCCAGCGACTTCAGCGGGGGGTTAAGAAATGAGCAGTTCTTC.

The chain links TRBV5-4 to TRBJ2-5; 8 nucleotides match TRBD1. The CDR3 sequence is 14 residues long. Germline assignment: CDR1 SGHNT and CDR2 YYREEE (reference sequence). Trimming took 3 bases from V and 5 from J; bases not matched to a gene: 6. DNA for the CDR3: TGTGCCAGCAGCTGGACAGGGTCGTTGGAGACCCAGTACTTC. Protein product: CASSWTGSLETQYF.

The J gene is TRBJ1-1, the V gene TRBV19, with 9 positions matching TRBD1. The CDR3 totals 16 residues. V was pared by 1 base and J by 7 bases, with 10 bases of the junction left unmatched. Germline CDR1 LNHDA, CDR2 SQIVND (reference sequence). CDR3 sequence: CASSIVSGTGRSEAFF. Here the CDR3 DNA reads TGTGCCAGTAGTATAGTCTCCGGGACAGGGAGGAGTGAAGCTTTCTTT.

This clone was detected a few times. The J gene is TRBJ2-1, the V gene TRBV7-9; D perhaps matches TRBD2 (6 bases). Per the germline V gene, CDR1 is SEHNR and CDR2 is FQNEAQ (reference sequence). This CDR3 has 18 residues. Between the trimmed V and J ends, which lost 0 bases and 4 bases, there was a span of 19 bases. CDR3 bases: TGTGCCAGCAGCTTAGCGAGACTAGTGGGGGTCAAATACAATGAGCAGTTCTTC. Translated: CASSLARLVGVKYNEQFF.

The chain is built from TRBV19 and TRBJ2-7; D ambiguous. Germline V gives CDR1 LNHDA, CDR2 SQIVND (reference sequence). CDR3 length: 17 residues. V lost 4 bases and J 0 bases, leaving 19 bases between the germline ends. This CDR3 reads CASSKAPSVSFSYEQYF. The CDR3 region has the DNA TGTGCCAGTAGTAAAGCCCCAAGCGTGAGTTTCTCCTACGAGCAGTACTTC.

This clone was seen only a few times. V and J are TRBV2 and TRBJ1-2; D possibly corresponds to TRBD1 (6 bases). This CDR3 has 13 amino acids. Between the trimmed V and J ends, which lost 2 bases and 8 bases, there was a span of 12 bases. Germline loops: CDR1 SNHLY, CDR2 FYNNEI. The CDR3 DNA is TGTGCCAGCAGTGAACAGGGGCTGGAAGGCTACACCTTC. Encoded protein: CASSEQGLEGYTF.

This clone was picked up a small number of times. Germline and junction disagree at one end, which may indicate a read error. The V gene is TRBV5-1, the J gene TRBJ1-2; D might be TRBD1 (5 bases). The length of the CDR3 is 19 residues. Germline CDR1 and CDR2: SGHRS and YFSETQ. CDR3 nucleotides: TGCGCCAGCAGTTTGGGGGTCCGCCGGGTTTCAGAATATAACTATGGCTACACCTTC. Translation gives CASSLGVRRVSEYNYGYTF.

The chain uses TRBV25-1 and TRBJ2-7; the match to TRBD2 covers 11 bases. The CDR3 totals 14 residues. Looked up from germline, CDR1 is MGHDK and CDR2 is SYGVNS. Unmatched junction bases numbered 4, after V lost 6 bases and J lost 3 bases. The CDR3 nucleotides are TGTGCCAGCAGCGTAGCGGGAGGGAACTACGAGCAGTACTTC. It translates to CASSVAGGNYEQYF.

The chain has TRBV5-1 and TRBJ1-6; D not certain. Trimming took 4 bases from V and 3 from J, leaving 11 bases between them. The CDR3 runs 15 residues. The germline V gene encodes CDR1 SGHRS and CDR2 YFSETQ. CDR3 nucleotide sequence: TGCGCCAGCAGCCCGGACGGGAACTATAATTCACCCCTCCACTTT. This codes for CASSPDGNYNSPLHF.

This rearrangement joins TRBV7-6 to TRBJ1-6; D not resolved. Trimming took off 5 bases at V and 10 bases at J, with 12 bases between the two ends. In germline, CDR1 is SGHVS, CDR2 FNYEAQ. This CDR3 has 13 residues. The CDR3 nucleotides read TGTGCCAGCAGCCTGTCGACTGGGTCACCCCTCCACTTT. Its translation is CASSLSTGSPLHF.

The chain carries TRBV4-1 and TRBJ1-2; D is unresolved. The CDR3 runs to 13 residues. In germline, CDR1 is MGHRA, CDR2 YSYEKL. Trimming left V 0 bases short and J 8 bases short, with 10 bases between. The DNA for the CDR3 is TGCGCCAGCAGCCAAGATATGGGGAGCGGCTACACCTTC. It is translated as CASSQDMGSGYTF.

This clone occurred once. The chain uses TRBV25-1 and TRBJ1-6; D remains unclear. Per the germline V gene, CDR1 is MGHDK and CDR2 is SYGVNS. V was trimmed by 4 bases and J by 11 bases, leaving 12 bases between them. The CDR3 has 13 residues. The CDR3 DNA sequence: TGTGCCAGCAGTGTACAGTCCAGTACACCCCTCCACTTT. It yields the protein CASSVQSSTPLHF.

This chain links TRBV30 with TRBJ1-1; TRBD1 agrees at 8 bases. The CDR3 length is 13 residues. J gave up 1 base and V 7 bases, and 5 bases lay outside the gene matches. CDR1 and CDR2 (germline): GTSNPN, SVGIG (reference sequence). Written as DNA, the CDR3 is TGTGCCTTATCAGGGGGCGCGAACACTGAAGCTTTCTTT. This sequence encodes CALSGGANTEAFF.

This clone came up once. The V and J genes are TRBV6-5 and TRBJ1-5; D call uncertain. The CDR3 runs to 15 residues. V lost 6 bases, J lost 2 bases, and 14 bases lay in between. Per germline, CDR1 MNHEY and CDR2 SVGAGI. The CDR3 DNA reads as TGTGCCAGCAGCCCGATCGGTTACGGCAATCAGCCCCAGCATTTT. Translation gives CASSPIGYGNQPQHF.

This CDR3 is CASSQGSTGTNIQYF. The CDR3 coding sequence is TGCGCCAGCAGCCAGGGCTCGACAGGGACGAACATTCAGTACTTC. The chain couples TRBV4-3 to TRBJ2-4, with TRBD1 matching over 7 bases. From germline, CDR1 is LGHNA and CDR2 YSLEER. The CDR3 is made up of 15 amino acids. The J segment lost 7 bases and the V segment lost 3 bases, leaving 9 bases of the junction unmatched.

This chain connects TRBV30 to TRBJ1-2; D call uncertain. Germline CDR1 is GTSNPN and CDR2 is SVGIG (reference sequence). The V end was cut by 0 bases, the J end by 5 bases, with 7 bases between. This CDR3 has 12 amino acids. The CDR3 loop is CAWSVHAYGYTF. In DNA form, the CDR3 reads TGTGCCTGGAGTGTACATGCTTATGGCTACACCTTC.